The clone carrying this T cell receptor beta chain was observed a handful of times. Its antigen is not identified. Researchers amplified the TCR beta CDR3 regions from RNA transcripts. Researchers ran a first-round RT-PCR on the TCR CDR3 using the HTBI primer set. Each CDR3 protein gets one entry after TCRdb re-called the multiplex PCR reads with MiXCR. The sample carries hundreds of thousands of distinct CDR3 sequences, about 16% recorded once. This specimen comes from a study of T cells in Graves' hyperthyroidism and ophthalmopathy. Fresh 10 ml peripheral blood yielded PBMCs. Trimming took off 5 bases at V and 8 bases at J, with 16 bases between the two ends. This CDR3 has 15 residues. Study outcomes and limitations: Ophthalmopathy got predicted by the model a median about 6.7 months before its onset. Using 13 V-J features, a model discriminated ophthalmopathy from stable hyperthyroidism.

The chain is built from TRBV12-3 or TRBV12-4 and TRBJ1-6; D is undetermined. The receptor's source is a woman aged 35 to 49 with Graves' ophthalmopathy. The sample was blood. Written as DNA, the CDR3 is TGTGCCAGCAGTCTCGCGGGCGGGTCTCATTCACCCCTCCACTTT. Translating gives CASSLAGGSHSPLHF.